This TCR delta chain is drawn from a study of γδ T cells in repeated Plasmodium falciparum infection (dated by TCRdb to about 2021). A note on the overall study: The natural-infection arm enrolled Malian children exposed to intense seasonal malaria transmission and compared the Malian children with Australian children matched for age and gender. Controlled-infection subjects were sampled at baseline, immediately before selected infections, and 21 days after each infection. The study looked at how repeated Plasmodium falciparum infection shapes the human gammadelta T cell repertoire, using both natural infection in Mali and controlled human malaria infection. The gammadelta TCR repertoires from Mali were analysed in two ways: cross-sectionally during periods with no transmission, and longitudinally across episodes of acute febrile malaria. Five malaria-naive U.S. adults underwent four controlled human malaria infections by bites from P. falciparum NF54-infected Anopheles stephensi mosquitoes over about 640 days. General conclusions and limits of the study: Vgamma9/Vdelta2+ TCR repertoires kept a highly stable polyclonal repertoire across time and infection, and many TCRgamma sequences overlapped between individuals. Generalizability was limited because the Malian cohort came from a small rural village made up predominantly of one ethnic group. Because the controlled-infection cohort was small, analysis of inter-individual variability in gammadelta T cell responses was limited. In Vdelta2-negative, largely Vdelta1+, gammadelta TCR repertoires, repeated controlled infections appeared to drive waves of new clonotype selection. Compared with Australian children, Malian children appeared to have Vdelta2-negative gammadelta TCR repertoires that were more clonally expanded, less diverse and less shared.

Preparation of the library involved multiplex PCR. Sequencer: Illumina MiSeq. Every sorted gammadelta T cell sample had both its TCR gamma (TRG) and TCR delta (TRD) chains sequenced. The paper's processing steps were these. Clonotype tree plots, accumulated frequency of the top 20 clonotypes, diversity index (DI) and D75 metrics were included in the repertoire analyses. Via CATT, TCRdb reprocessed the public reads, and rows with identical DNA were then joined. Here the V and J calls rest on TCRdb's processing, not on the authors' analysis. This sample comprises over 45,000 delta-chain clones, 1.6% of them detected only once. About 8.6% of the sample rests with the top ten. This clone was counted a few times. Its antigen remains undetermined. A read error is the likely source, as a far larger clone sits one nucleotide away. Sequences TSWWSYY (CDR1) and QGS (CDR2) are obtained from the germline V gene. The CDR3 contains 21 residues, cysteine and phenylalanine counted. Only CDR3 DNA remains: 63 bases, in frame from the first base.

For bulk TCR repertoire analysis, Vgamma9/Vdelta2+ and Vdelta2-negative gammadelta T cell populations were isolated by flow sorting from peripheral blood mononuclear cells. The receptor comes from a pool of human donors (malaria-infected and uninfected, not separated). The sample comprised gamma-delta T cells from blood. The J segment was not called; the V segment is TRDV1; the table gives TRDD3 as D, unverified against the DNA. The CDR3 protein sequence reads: CALGEHCPYEVGDKSVDKLIF. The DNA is TGTGCTCTTGGGGAACATTGCCCCTACGAGGTGGGGGATAAATCGGTCGATAAGCTCATCTTT.